This T cell receptor (beta chain) was observed in a study of T cell responses to AZD1222 COVID-19 vaccine. Findings of the study overall: Only a handful of AZD1222 recipients, more than five in all, had baseline seropositivity. Spike regions recognized by vaccine-associated CD4 TCRs spanned the protein, led by 160-218 and 743-854. Repertoires were obtained only post-peak T cell response. Breadth and depth of Spike-specific TCRs rose after two AZD1222 doses.

Repertoires were generated with immunoSEQ multiplex PCR, while TCRdb's copy carries only in-frame clones and drops some. The table has under 130,000 clones, roughly nine tenths seen once. This clone showed up just a few times. As yet, its antigen is unknown. CDR3 length equals 15 residues. CDR1 and CDR2 from the germline V gene are SGDLS and YYNGEE. The germline V and J ends were trimmed by 4 bases and 7 bases, with 18 bases remaining between them. The rearrangement joins TRBV9 to TRBJ2-1; D is ambiguous. The material was peripheral blood, obtained 28 days after the second AZD1222 dose. The sequence came from an adult who received the AZD1222 COVID-19 vaccine. The DNA of the CDR3 is TGTGCCAGCAGCAAACAGCTCCTACAAGTGAATGAGCAGTTCTTC. This translates into CASSKQLLQVNEQFF.